The 14 T cell receptor beta chains presented below share a single source sample, sequenced in a study of siplizumab effects on memory and regulatory T cells. The repertoire was sequenced with immunoSEQ multiplex PCR; TCRdb's copy has only in-frame clones and lacks some. In the table there are about 110,000 clones, 92% of which are singletons. Sequenced material: Tregs sorted from blood. These TCRs come from a human donor in good health.

V and J are TRBV7-9 and TRBJ2-2; D gene unclear. Per germline, CDR1 SEHNR and CDR2 FQNEAQ (reference sequence). The CDR3 contains 16 residues. V dropped 1 base and J dropped 4 bases, with 13 bases sitting between them. CDR3 sequence reads: CASSLGENSLTGELFF. CDR3 nucleotide sequence: TGTGCCAGCAGCTTAGGGGAAAACTCGCTCACCGGGGAGCTGTTTTTT.

This CDR3 reads CATKGGTGEGEQFF. The CDR3 DNA reads TGTGCCACAAAAGGGGGGACGGGAGAGGGTGAGCAGTTCTTC. This chain joins TRBV25-1 and TRBJ2-1; tentatively, D is TRBD1 or TRBD2 (6 bases each). CDR1 is MGHDK and CDR2 is SYGVNS in the germline V gene. The CDR3 loop spans 14 amino acids. V dropped 10 bases and J dropped 9 bases, with 22 bases sitting between them.

The rearrangement uses TRBV11-2 and TRBJ2-7, with 8 bases that match TRBD2. Per the germline V gene, CDR1 is SGHAT and CDR2 is FQNNGV. V lost 6 bases to trimming and J lost 2 bases; unmatched junction nucleotides: 6. This CDR3 comprises 14 residues. CDR3: CASSRGGPAYEQYF. CDR3 sequence (DNA): TGTGCCAGCAGTCGGGGGGGTCCAGCCTACGAGCAGTACTTC.

Concerning this clone: Distinct nucleotide sequences in the sample also encode this CDR3. The CDR3 DNA sequence: TGTGCCAGCTCACCGACCGGGGAGCTGTTTTTT. It translates to CASSPTGELFF. The chain links TRBV18 to TRBJ2-2; D remains unclear. CDR1 and CDR2 (germline): KGHSH, LQKENI. The V end lost 3 bases, the J end lost 5 bases, and 1 base lay between the germline ends. The CDR3 is made up of 11 amino acids.

This chain connects TRBV27 to TRBJ1-2, with 8 bases matching TRBD1. Germline trimming cut 6 bases from V and 8 bases from J; bases unmatched to any gene: 8. Looked up from germline, CDR1 is MNHEY and CDR2 is SMNVEV (reference sequence). The CDR3 is made up of 13 amino acids. The CDR3 coding sequence is TGTGCCAGCAGACCCCAGGGGGCGGAAGGCTACACCTTC. Translation gives CASRPQGAEGYTF.

The chain recombines TRBV9 with TRBJ2-6, with D possibly being TRBD1 (6 bases). The V end lost 3 bases, the J end lost 0 bases, and 25 bases lay between the germline ends. Per germline, CDR1 SGDLS and CDR2 YYNGEE. The CDR3 is made up of 21 amino acids. The CDR3 nucleotides read TGTGCCAGCAGCGCGAAGACCTACGGACAGCTACCTTTCTCTGGGGCCAACGTCCTGACTTTC. This translates into CASSAKTYGQLPFSGANVLTF.

The chain combines TRBV18 with TRBJ2-1; possibly TRBD1 or TRBD2 for D (5 bases each). Looked up from germline, CDR1 is KGHSH and CDR2 is LQKENI. Trimming pared 4 bases from V and 1 base from J, leaving 11 bases between. There are 15 residues in the CDR3. CDR3 loop: CASSLGTGSYNEQFF. As DNA, the CDR3 is TGTGCCAGCTCACTAGGGACCGGATCCTACAATGAGCAGTTCTTC.

The gene calls are TRBV29-1 and TRBJ2-3; D perhaps matches TRBD2 (5 bases). The CDR3 is made up of 13 amino acids. The V and J ends lost 5 bases and 1 base respectively, with 10 bases between them. Germline V lookup: CDR1 SQVTM, CDR2 ANQGSEA. CDR3 region: CSVRTAGTDTQYF. The CDR3, as DNA: TGCAGCGTTCGGACTGCCGGCACAGATACGCAGTATTTT.

The V gene is TRBV30, the J gene TRBJ2-5; 11 bases match TRBD2. CDR3 length: 15 amino acids. Losses at the gene ends were 5 bases for V and 2 bases for J; bases not matched to a gene: 7. The germline V gene encodes CDR1 GTSNPN and CDR2 SVGIG (reference sequence). CDR3 loop: CAWEQTSGAQETQYF. In nucleotides, the CDR3 is TGTGCCTGGGAGCAGACTAGCGGGGCACAAGAGACCCAGTACTTC.

The rearrangement uses TRBV25-1 and TRBJ2-1; D ambiguous. CDR3 length equals 16 residues. Germline V gene lookup returns CDR1 MGHDK and CDR2 SYGVNS. The ends were cut back, 7 bases at V and 2 bases at J, with 18 bases in the middle. CDR3 in amino acids: CASMPQTAVTYNEQFF. The CDR3 nucleotides read TGTGCCAGCATGCCCCAAACTGCCGTTACCTACAATGAGCAGTTCTTC.

The rearrangement joins TRBV11-1 to TRBJ2-4; TRBD2 might be the D (5 bases). Germline V CDR1 and CDR2: SGHAT, FQDESV (reference sequence). The CDR3 loop spans 13 amino acids. V lost 1 base to trimming and J lost 9 bases, with 10 bases between them. In nucleotides, the CDR3 is TGTGCCAGCAGCTTAGTGTCTAGCTCCATTCAGTACTTC. Amino acids: CASSLVSSSIQYF.

The chain has TRBV6-5 and TRBJ2-5; D unresolved. The V and J ends lost 4 bases and 4 bases respectively, with 10 bases between them. CDR1 is MNHEY, CDR2 SVGAGI, per germline. This CDR3 contains 13 residues. The CDR3: CASSSSISETQYF. CDR3 sequence (DNA): TGTGCCAGCAGTTCATCCATTTCAGAGACCCAGTACTTC.

The rearrangement joins TRBV5-1 to TRBJ1-1, with no clear D. The CDR3 totals 13 residues. From germline, CDR1 is SGHRS and CDR2 YFSETQ. The V gene lost 1 base and the J gene lost 4 bases, with 8 bases spanning the gap. This chain's CDR3 is CASSLSIFTEAFF. As DNA, the CDR3 is TGCGCCAGCAGCTTGTCCATATTCACTGAAGCTTTCTTT.

The J gene is TRBJ2-7, the V gene TRBV27, with no clear D. V dropped 6 bases and J dropped 2 bases, with 8 bases sitting between them. The V gene's germline CDR1 is MNHEY and CDR2 SMNVEV (reference sequence). The CDR3 consists of 12 residues. The CDR3 DNA sequence: TGTGCCAGCAGCCAGGTACCCTACGAGCAGTACTTC. Amino acid sequence: CASSQVPYEQYF.